Described below is a single TCR beta chain sequence and its context. Every sample had a minimum of 6 million PBMCs isolated. PCR was performed a second time for about 7 to 12 cycles using a sample-barcoded 5' primer and a J-beta primer mix. TCRdb itself ran the 5' RACE reads through MiXCR, one entry per CDR3 protein. The profile shows approximately 1.5 million distinct CDR3 sequences, approximately 32% of them singletons. This entry comes from a study of blood T cells in healthy people across ages. V was shortened by 3 bases and J by 11 bases, with 16 bases between the two germline ends. CDR3 length: 13 residues. Germline loops: CDR1 MGHRA, CDR2 YSYEKL.

The clonotype originates from a woman aged 25 to 39 in good health. Sequencing was performed on blood. V gene TRBV4-1 combines with J gene TRBJ2-5; no firm D call. In nucleotides, the CDR3 is TGCGCCAGCAGCCAGATGGTTGCCGACGGGCAGTACTTC. Protein product: CASSQMVADGQYF.